The 16 T cell receptor beta chains presented below share a single source sample, sequenced in a study of cytomegalovirus exposure and HLA in healthy donors (dated 2017 in TCRdb). Receptor amplification or capture employed the immunoSEQ multiplex PCR assay. For the multiplex PCR, a mixture combining 60 forward primers for TCR Vbeta segments and 13 reverse primers for TCR Jbeta segments was used. This immuneACCESS table, as held by TCRdb, lists in-frame sequences with V and J called but not all clones. Of the missing ones, under half trace to an unresolved V gene in checked studies; the others have no known cause. This sample has under 200,000 clones in its table, and approximately 77% of those were observed once. The top ten hold around 2.4% of the sample. Sequencing used PBMCs. All receptors derive from a female donor in good health and CMV-seronegative.

The chain is built from TRBV15 and TRBJ2-1; 8 nucleotides line up with TRBD2. Germline V lookup: CDR1 LNHNV, CDR2 YYDKDF (reference sequence). V shed 6 bases, J shed 2 bases, and the junction held 3 bases outside the gene matches. CDR3 size: 14 residues. The CDR3, as DNA: TGTGCCACCAGGAAGCGGGGGCCCTACAATGAGCAGTTCTTC. Amino acids: CATRKRGPYNEQFF.

In regard to this clone: Sequence at one end of the junction differs from germline and may be a read error. The chain recombines TRBV7-7 with TRBJ2-2, with D perhaps matching TRBD1 (5 bases). CDR1 is SSHAT, CDR2 FNYEAQ, per germline (reference sequence). This CDR3 spans 14 amino acids. CDR3: CASSSDSNTGELFF. Here the CDR3 DNA reads TGTGCTAGCAGCTCCGACAGTAACACCGGGGAGCTGTTTTTT.

This chain uses TRBV2 with TRBJ2-3; 11 bases are a match to TRBD2. Germline V lookup: CDR1 SNHLY, CDR2 FYNNEI. CDR3 length equals 12 residues. V gave up 8 bases and J gave up 12 bases; unmatched junction bases: 7. The CDR3 DNA follows: TGTGCCAGCTCGGGACTAGCGGCCCCTCAGTATTTT. It translates to CASSGLAAPQYF.

The chain is built from TRBV15 and TRBJ2-7, with a tentative D call TRBD1 (6 bases). The length of the CDR3 is 13 residues. From germline, CDR1 is LNHNV and CDR2 YYDKDF (reference sequence). Trimming left V 0 bases short and J 9 bases short, with 12 bases between. For the CDR3, the DNA is TGTGCCACCAGCAGAGATCCTGACAGGCCGCAGTACTTC. Translation: CATSRDPDRPQYF. Together with reference TRBV15 and TRBJ2-7, the CDR3 gives the full variable domain: DAMVIQNPRYQVTQFGKPVTLSCSQTLNHNVMYWYQQKSSQAPKLLFHYYDKDFNNEADTPDNFQSRRPNTSFCFLDIRSPGLGDTAMYLCATSRDPDRPQYFGPGTRLTVT.

The V and J genes are TRBV6-5 and TRBJ1-2; TRBD1 matches 8 bases. Germline V gene data show CDR1 as MNHEY and CDR2 as SVGAGI. This CDR3 contains 15 residues. With V trimmed by 0 bases and J by 5 bases, 5 bases remained unmatched. The CDR3, as DNA: TGTGCCAGCAGTTACTCGTGGACAGGGTCTTATGGCTACACCTTC. This codes for CASSYSWTGSYGYTF.

This chain links TRBV2 with TRBJ1-3; D is ambiguous. Germline V CDR1 and CDR2: SNHLY, FYNNEI. The V end was cut by 1 base, the J end by 0 bases, with 7 bases between. CDR3 length equals 15 residues. The CDR3 region has the DNA TGTGCCAGCAGTGAAGGGTCGGGCTCTGGAAACACCATATATTTT. Amino acid sequence: CASSEGSGSGNTIYF.

The chain recombines TRBV6-1 with TRBJ1-5, with a tentative D call TRBD1 (6 bases). Trimming removed 4 bases from V and 2 bases from J, with 9 bases in between. The CDR3 loop spans 14 amino acids. CDR1 and CDR2 from the germline V gene are MNHNS and SASEGT. The CDR3 DNA reads as TGTGCCAGCAGTGGACCAGGGGGCAATCAGCCCCAGCATTTT. It translates to CASSGPGGNQPQHF.

This rearrangement joins TRBV18 to TRBJ1-5; TRBD1 agrees at 7 bases. This CDR3 is built from 14 residues. J lost 7 bases, V lost 6 bases, and 9 bases had no gene match. The germline gives CDR1 KGHSH, CDR2 LQKENI. CDR3 coding DNA: TGTGCCAGCTCCCCTAGACAGGGAAACCAGCCCCAGCATTTT. Protein product: CASSPRQGNQPQHF.

This clone was seen just once. This specimen includes other DNA sequences encoding the same CDR3. The genes are TRBV10-2 and TRBJ1-5, with TRBD1 matching 7 bases. This CDR3 comprises 15 residues. The V and J ends lost 0 bases and 7 bases, in that order; junction bases with no gene match: 6. The germline V gene encodes CDR1 WSHSY and CDR2 SAAADI. The CDR3 here is CASSESGGITQPQHF. The CDR3 DNA follows: TGCGCCAGCAGTGAGTCAGGGGGCATCACCCAGCCCCAGCATTTT.

The chain has TRBV23-1 and TRBJ2-7; TRBD2 matches 7 bases. TRBV23-1 is sorted into the ORF group, with uncertain function. The V gene end was trimmed by 0 bases and the J gene end by 3 bases; junction bases not matched to a gene: 8. The CDR3 contains 16 residues. Written as DNA, the CDR3 is TGCGCCAGCAGTCAATCGGCGAGGGAGGGTAGCTACGAGCAGTACTTC. Residues: CASSQSAREGSYEQYF.

This clone occurred a few times. The junction shows a germline mismatch at one end, possibly a read error. This rearrangement joins TRBV7-7 to TRBJ1-6; tentative D call: TRBD1 (6 bases). The CDR3 loop spans 13 amino acids. CDR1 is SSHAT, CDR2 FNYEAQ, per germline (reference sequence). DNA for the CDR3: TGTGCTAGCAGCCGGGGGGCAGGTTCACCCCTCCACTTT. It translates to CASSRGAGSPLHF.

The chain links TRBV4-1 to TRBJ2-2; perhaps TRBD1 as D (6 bases). The length of the CDR3 is 13 residues. CDR1 and CDR2 (germline): MGHRA, YSYEKL. Trimming cost V 6 bases and J 4 bases, with 9 bases left between them. CDR3 DNA sequence: TGCGCCAGCAGACAGGGACCCACCGGGGAGCTGTTTTTT. It specifies CASRQGPTGELFF.

This chain joins TRBV7-2 and TRBJ2-7, with a tentative D call TRBD1 (6 bases). Trimming cost V 5 bases and J 4 bases, with 15 bases left between them. Germline V gene data show CDR1 as SGHTA and CDR2 as FQGNSA. The CDR3 consists of 14 residues. In DNA, the CDR3 is TGTGCCAGCAGCGATCAGGGGTCGGTGTACGAGCAGTACTTC. It yields the protein CASSDQGSVYEQYF.

The gene calls are TRBV15 and TRBJ2-7; possibly TRBD2 for D (6 bases). CDR1 LNHNV and CDR2 YYDKDF come from the germline V gene (reference sequence). Between the trimmed V and J ends, which lost 0 bases and 4 bases, there was a span of 10 bases. The CDR3 consists of 14 residues. The CDR3 DNA reads as TGTGCCACCAGCAGAGATTCGCTAGCGTACGAGCAGTACTTC. Translated, it gives CATSRDSLAYEQYF.

This clone is a singleton in its sample. The rearrangement links TRBV30 to TRBJ1-3; TRBD1 is a possible D gene (5 bases). Trimming took off 4 bases at V and 2 bases at J, with 21 bases between the two ends. From germline, CDR1 is GTSNPN and CDR2 SVGIG (reference sequence). The length of the CDR3 is 17 residues. The CDR3 DNA reads TGTGCCTGGATGTTCCTGCGGGGCAGGACCCCTGGAAACACCATATATTTT. Translating gives CAWMFLRGRTPGNTIYF.

V gene TRBV29-1 combines with J gene TRBJ1-1; TRBD1 agrees at 7 bases. Germline CDR1 is SQVTM and CDR2 is ANQGSEA. V was clipped by 4 bases and J by 4 bases; unmatched bases: 6. The CDR3 has 13 amino acids. The CDR3 reads CSVVGRGATEAFF. The CDR3 coding sequence is TGCAGCGTTGTCGGCAGGGGGGCCACTGAAGCTTTCTTT.